The 23 T cell receptor beta chains below come from one sample, sequenced in a study of T cell repertoires in cytomegalovirus infection. A single record per CDR3 protein comes from TCRdb applying MiXCR to the reads. Seen here are around 710,000 distinct CDR3 sequences, 25% to 35% observed once, and the top ten hold less than 15%. Antigen specificity for these receptors is unknown. This specimen was cultured CD8+ T cells from PBMCs, taken from culture after CMV antigen stimulation. The source of these receptors is a human donor in good health (CMV status not recorded). Some clones in this sample may be carry-over from other donors' samples.

This clonotype was seen at least ten times. The genes are TRBV6-1 and TRBJ1-1; D remains ambiguous. CDR3 size: 10 residues. The V and J ends lost 6 bases and 11 bases respectively, with 10 bases between them. Germline values: CDR1 MNHNS, CDR2 SASEGT. The CDR3 DNA reads as TGTGCCAGCAGCCGAGATCAGGCTTTCTTT. Translating gives CASSRDQAFF.

The chain links TRBV5-1 to TRBJ1-1; the match to TRBD1 covers 8 bases. CDR1 is SGHRS, CDR2 YFSETQ, per germline. The length of the CDR3 is 15 residues. J gave up 6 bases and V 2 bases, and 9 bases lay outside the gene matches. This CDR3 is CASSLIRQGTPEAFF. CDR3 DNA: TGCGCCAGCAGCTTAATTCGACAGGGGACCCCTGAAGCTTTCTTT.

The chain uses TRBV2 and TRBJ2-4; possible D gene TRBD2, 5 bases. The germline V gene has CDR1 SNHLY and CDR2 FYNNEI. V was clipped by 6 bases and J by 0 bases, with 15 bases between them. This CDR3 is built from 16 residues. CDR3 sequence reads: CASRATEGLAKNIQYF. For the CDR3, the DNA is TGTGCCAGCAGGGCCACTGAGGGTTTAGCCAAAAACATTCAGTACTTC.

This clonotype showed up just a few times. J is TRBJ1-1 and V is TRBV10-3; D perhaps matches TRBD1 (6 bases). The CDR3 covers 15 residues. Germline CDR1 reads ENHRY; CDR2 reads SYGVKD. Trimming stripped 6 bases from V and 6 bases from J, with 20 bases between. The CDR3 reads CAIRSRGGGISEAFF. CDR3 sequence (DNA): TGTGCCATCAGATCCAGGGGTGGGGGGATCTCTGAAGCTTTCTTT.

This clonotype was counted many times. This rearrangement joins TRBV7-6 to TRBJ2-6; 7 positions agree with TRBD1. The CDR3 length is 21 residues. The junction had 19 bases not matched to a gene; V was cut back by 3 bases and J by 2 bases. CDR1 and CDR2 from the germline V gene are SGHVS and FNYEAQ. Here the CDR3 reads CASSFKGRLALDRAGANVLTF. The CDR3 DNA reads as TGTGCCAGCAGCTTTAAAGGCCGCTTGGCCCTAGACAGGGCTGGGGCCAACGTCCTGACTTTC.

The J gene is TRBJ1-2, the V gene TRBV29-1, with 11 bases matching TRBD1. Germline loops: CDR1 SQVTM, CDR2 ANQGSEA. V lost 5 bases, J lost 3 bases, and 5 bases stayed unmatched. The CDR3 sequence is 14 residues long. The CDR3 region is CSVRGQGAHYGYTF. DNA for the CDR3: TGCAGCGTTCGCGGACAGGGGGCCCACTATGGCTACACCTTC.

This clonotype was recorded a few times. This sequence joins TRBV27 and TRBJ2-1; 8 bases line up with TRBD2. J was trimmed by 7 bases and V by 9 bases; bases with no gene match: 17. There are 16 residues in the CDR3. From germline, CDR1 is MNHEY and CDR2 SMNVEV (reference sequence). The CDR3 DNA sequence: TGTGCCAGTCAACGACCCGGGACTAGGGCTAAGAATGAGCAGTTCTTC. This gives the protein CASQRPGTRAKNEQFF.

The chain combines TRBV5-5 with TRBJ2-6, with a weak D call TRBD2 (6 bases). Between the trimmed V and J ends, which lost 0 bases and 4 bases, there was a span of 14 bases. The CDR3 covers 17 residues. Germline CDR1 reads SGHKS; CDR2 reads YYEKEE (reference sequence). The CDR3 loop reads CASSLGGGLSGANVLTF. CDR3 DNA: TGTGCCAGCAGCTTGGGAGGAGGGCTCTCCGGGGCCAACGTCCTGACTTTC. The variable domain in full, completed from reference TRBV5-5 and TRBJ2-6, reads DAGVTQSPTHLIKTRGQQVTLRCSPISGHKSVSWYQQVLGQGPQFIFQYYEKEERGRGNFPDRFSARQFPNYSSELNVNALLLGDSALYLCASSLGGGLSGANVLTFGAGSRLTVL.

Comment on this clonotype: The junction does not match germline at one end; this may be a read error. This sequence joins TRBV4-1 and TRBJ2-1; 14 positions match TRBD2. The CDR3 has 15 amino acids. Germline CDR1 MGHRA, CDR2 YSYEKL. CDR3 amino acids: CASSLTGLAGDEQFF. The CDR3 DNA follows: TGTGCCAGCAGCCTCACGGGACTAGCGGGGGATGAGCAGTTCTTC.

V usage is TRBV14 and J usage is TRBJ1-4; possibly TRBD1 for D (5 bases). Germline V gives CDR1 SGHDN, CDR2 FVKESK. Trimming stripped 0 bases from V and 4 bases from J, with 12 bases between. The CDR3 covers 16 residues. The CDR3 here is CASSQEAGPINEKLFF. In DNA form, the CDR3 reads TGTGCCAGCAGCCAAGAAGCGGGGCCTATTAATGAAAAACTGTTTTTT.

V usage is TRBV29-1 and J usage is TRBJ1-2, with 10 bases identical to TRBD1. Unmatched junction bases numbered 6, after V lost 6 bases and J lost 2 bases. Germline V lookup: CDR1 SQVTM, CDR2 ANQGSEA. This CDR3 contains 14 residues. CDR3 sequence: CSVDGTGVNYGYTF. CDR3 DNA: TGCAGCGTCGACGGGACAGGGGTAAACTATGGCTACACCTTC.

This clonotype was counted between two and nine times. This chain joins TRBV6-6 and TRBJ1-2, with D possibly TRBD1 on 5 matching bases. Germline values: CDR1 MNHNY, CDR2 SVGAGI (reference sequence). V dropped 0 bases and J dropped 8 bases, with 16 bases sitting between them. This CDR3 spans 15 amino acids. As DNA, the CDR3 is TGTGCCAGCAGTTACTCGAGTGAGGGGAGGGAAGGCTACACCTTC. It translates to CASSYSSEGREGYTF.

The CDR3 loop is CASSLGTEGLEQYF. The CDR3 DNA sequence: TGTGCCAGCAGTTTGGGAACAGAGGGGTTAGAGCAGTACTTC. This sequence joins TRBV27 and TRBJ2-7, with D perhaps matching TRBD1 or TRBD2 (5 bases each). Trimming stripped 3 bases from V and 7 bases from J, with 16 bases between. The CDR3 is made up of 14 amino acids. CDR1 is MNHEY, CDR2 SMNVEV, per germline (reference sequence).

This clonotype was seen ten or more times. J is TRBJ2-2 and V is TRBV7-2; D gene unclear. Trimming pared 3 bases from V and 4 bases from J, leaving 12 bases between. CDR1 is SGHTA, CDR2 FQGNSA, per germline. CDR3 size: 15 residues. The CDR3 DNA is TGTGCCAGCAGCTTGCGATTGGCCACCACCGGGGAGCTGTTTTTT. It yields the protein CASSLRLATTGELFF.

The chain is built from TRBV29-1 and TRBJ2-2, with a weak D call TRBD2 (6 bases). V lost 1 base and J 0 bases, leaving 6 bases between the germline ends. The CDR3 is 14 residues long. From germline, CDR1 is SQVTM and CDR2 ANQGSEA. CDR3 amino acids: CSVEGRANTGELFF. The CDR3 DNA is TGCAGCGTTGAAGGGAGGGCGAACACCGGGGAGCTGTTTTTT.

This clonotype was detected only a few times. The DNA of the CDR3 is TGTGCCAGCAGTTTTTTCGGGAACACTGAAGCTTTCTTT. It translates to CASSFFGNTEAFF. The genes are TRBV27 and TRBJ1-1; D gene uncertain. CDR1 is MNHEY, CDR2 SMNVEV, per germline (reference sequence). The CDR3 runs 13 residues. Trimming left V 3 bases short and J 1 base short, with 6 bases between.

This clonotype turned up a few times. The chain uses TRBV7-9 and TRBJ1-2; no clear D gene. Trimming shortened V by 0 bases and J by 3 bases, and 17 bases separated the two germline ends. This CDR3 is built from 17 residues. Germline lookup yields CDR1 SEHNR and CDR2 FQNEAQ (reference sequence). CDR3 loop: CASSLAIRQAGDYGYTF. The CDR3 DNA reads as TGTGCCAGCAGCTTAGCGATTCGGCAGGCGGGAGACTATGGCTACACCTTC.

This sequence joins TRBV5-5 and TRBJ1-1; D is perhaps TRBD1 (5 bases). The CDR3 contains 12 residues. Germline-derived CDR1 and CDR2 are SGHKS and YYEKEE (reference sequence). V lost 4 bases to trimming and J lost 5 bases, with 9 bases between them. DNA for the CDR3: TGTGCCAGCAGCGGAGGGGTAACTGAAGCTTTCTTT. Translation gives CASSGGVTEAFF.

The sample holds many counts of this clonotype. V gene TRBV12-3 or TRBV12-4 combines with J gene TRBJ2-5, with 8 bases fitting TRBD2. The CDR3 loop spans 15 amino acids. V lost 7 bases and J lost 6; bases outside the gene matches: 13. The CDR3 sequence: CASNNPGRGEKTQYF. The CDR3 coding sequence is TGTGCCAGCAACAATCCGGGGCGGGGGGAGAAGACCCAGTACTTC.

The V call is TRBV20-1, the J call TRBJ1-5; 7 nucleotides align to TRBD1. The CDR3 consists of 16 residues. Germline V CDR1 and CDR2: DFQATT, SNEGSKA (reference sequence). V lost 0 bases to trimming and J lost 1 base; unmatched junction nucleotides: 6. The CDR3 here is CSARDSQGRSNQPQHF. The CDR3 DNA sequence: TGCAGTGCTAGAGATTCACAGGGGCGCAGCAATCAGCCCCAGCATTTT.

For this clonotype: A much larger clone is a single base away; this may be a read error. The CDR3 protein is CASSTSGTGDEKLFF. DNA of the CDR3: TGTGCCAGCAGCACCTCCGGGACAGGGGATGAAAAACTGTTTTTT. This chain connects TRBV13 to TRBJ1-4; TRBD1 matches at 10 bases. In germline, CDR1 is PRHDT, CDR2 FYEKMQ (reference sequence). V lost 5 bases and J lost 6; bases outside the gene matches: 6. The CDR3 is 15 amino acids.

The chain employs TRBV7-4 and TRBJ2-7; 7 bases match TRBD1. The CDR3 is made up of 17 amino acids. The germline CDR1 and CDR2 sequences are SGHVT and SQSDAQ. Trimming cost V 2 bases and J 0 bases; bases outside gene matches: 10. CDR3 amino acids: CASSLPLRQGRSYEQYF. The CDR3, as DNA: TGTGCCAGCAGCTTACCTCTCCGACAGGGCCGCTCCTACGAGCAGTACTTC.

V is TRBV19 and J is TRBJ1-5; D unresolved. Between the trimmed V and J ends, which lost 3 bases and 6 bases, there was a span of 12 bases. CDR3 size: 14 residues. Germline lookup yields CDR1 LNHDA and CDR2 SQIVND (reference sequence). The CDR3 spells CASSISAVIQPQHF. The CDR3 DNA sequence: TGTGCCAGTAGTATTTCGGCAGTCATTCAGCCCCAGCATTTT. Full variable domain (missing parts from reference TRBV19 and TRBJ1-5): DGGITQSPKYLFRKEGQNVTLSCEQNLNHDAMYWYRQDPGQGLRLIYYSQIVNDFQKGDIAEGYSVSREKKESFPLTVTSAQKNPTAFYLCASSISAVIQPQHFGDGTRLSIL.